Each of the 18 T cell receptor beta chains below was sequenced from the same sample in a study of human T cells and chemical hapten exposure. The time point here: patch test 2, 6 weeks after DPC sensitization. The treatment here: therapeutic diphenylcyclopropenone sensitization with weekly scalp DPC. TCRdb ran MiXCR on the RACE reads and lists one entry per CDR3 protein. The data contain about 140,000 distinct CDR3 sequences, roughly 12% of them singletons. Sample: whole blood, taken in connection with sensitization to the hapten diphenylcyclopropenone (DPC). These receptors were obtained from a woman aged 45-65 years with alopecia areata. Some clones in this sample may be carry-over from other donors' samples.

This clonotype has more than one count but fewer than ten. This chain links TRBV11-3 with TRBJ2-1, with D perhaps TRBD2 (5 bases). Trimming took 5 bases from V and 7 from J, leaving 18 bases between them. The CDR3 runs to 15 residues. Per the germline V gene, CDR1 is SGHNT and CDR2 is YENEEA. CDR3 DNA: TGTGCCAGCAGCCCCGCGGCGGGTAGTGGAAATGAGCAGTTCTTC. The encoded protein is CASSPAAGSGNEQFF.

With respect to this clonotype: One junction end does not reproduce the germline sequence, and a read error may be involved. This chain uses TRBV23-1 with TRBJ2-7; 7 positions match TRBD1. TRBV23-1 belongs to the ORF category, with a function that is uncertain. This CDR3 spans 15 amino acids. The CDR3, as DNA: TGCGCCAGCAGTCAATCGAGGGGGCCCTCCTACGAGCTGTACTTC. Amino acid sequence: CASSQSRGPSYELYF.

This clonotype showed up many times. Here the CDR3 DNA reads TGTGCCAGCATCCCGGGACTAGCGGGAGTTGGCGGGGAGCTGTTTTTT. Translated, it gives CASIPGLAGVGGELFF. V and J are TRBV7-9 and TRBJ2-2; 14 bases match TRBD2. The CDR3 length is 16 residues. Germline V lookup: CDR1 SEHNR, CDR2 FQNEAQ (reference sequence). Trimming removed 7 bases from V and 7 bases from J; junction bases left unmatched: 8. The full variable domain, its missing parts supplied by reference TRBV7-9 and TRBJ2-2, is DTGVSQNPRHKITKRGQNVTFRCDPISEHNRLYWYRQTLGQGPEFLTYFQNEAQLEKSRLLSDRFSAERPKGSFSTLEIQRTEQGDSAMYLCASIPGLAGVGGELFFGEGSRLTVL.

This clonotype appeared many times. This CDR3 reads CASRPNSGRQYF. The CDR3 coding sequence is TGTGCCAGCAGGCCTAACTCCGGCCGGCAGTACTTC. This chain links TRBV7-8 with TRBJ2-7; D remains unclear. Trimming removed 6 bases at V and 9 bases at J, with 15 bases between. Germline V gene sequence: CDR1 SGHVS, CDR2 FQNEAQ. The CDR3 loop spans 12 amino acids. Looking up the rest from reference TRBV7-8 and TRBJ2-7 gives the full variable domain: GAGVSQSPRYKVAKRGQDVALRCDPISGHVSLFWYQQALGQGPEFLTYFQNEAQLDKSGLPSDRFFAERPEGSVSTLKIQRTQQEDSAVYLCASRPNSGRQYFGPGTRLTVT.

The chain employs TRBV10-3 and TRBJ2-5, with D possibly matching TRBD2 (5 bases). V lost 2 bases and J 1 base, leaving 8 bases between the germline ends. This CDR3 spans 14 amino acids. In germline, CDR1 is ENHRY, CDR2 SYGVKD. CDR3 residues: CAISEPTSQETQYF. CDR3 coding DNA: TGTGCCATCAGTGAGCCAACTAGCCAAGAGACCCAGTACTTC.

This clonotype was recorded at least ten times. This rearrangement joins TRBV6-5 to TRBJ2-1; no clear D gene. V was trimmed by 6 bases and J by 0 bases, leaving 12 bases between them. The germline gives CDR1 MNHEY, CDR2 SVGAGI. CDR3 length: 15 amino acids. The DNA of the CDR3 is TGTGCCAGCAGCCAGACGGCTAGCTCCTACAATGAGCAGTTCTTC. Its translation is CASSQTASSYNEQFF.

The genes are TRBV21-1 and TRBJ1-5. TRBV21-1 is termed a pseudogene. The CDR3 is 18 amino acids. This CDR3 reads CASSRGCGGTTSNQPQHF. DNA of the CDR3: TGTGCCAGCAGCAGAGGGTGTGGAGGGACCACGTCCAATCAGCCCCAGCATTTT.

This chain uses TRBV9 with TRBJ2-7; no firm D call. The V end was cut by 0 bases, the J end by 3 bases, with 10 bases between. This CDR3 contains 14 residues. Germline CDR1 is SGDLS and CDR2 is YYNGEE. For the CDR3, the DNA is TGTGCCAGCAGCGTAGCGGTCGGCGGCTACGAGCAGTACTTC. Protein sequence: CASSVAVGGYEQYF.

The chain uses TRBV18 and TRBJ2-7, with 12 bases fitting TRBD1. CDR1 is KGHSH, CDR2 LQKENI, per germline. V lost 6 bases and J lost 4; bases outside the gene matches: 4. The CDR3 is 14 residues long. Written as DNA, the CDR3 is TGTGCCAGCTCCTCGGGACAGGGGGCTTACGAGCAGTACTTC. It encodes CASSSGQGAYEQYF.

This clonotype was counted ten times or more. This chain connects TRBV18 to TRBJ2-2; unclear D gene. V lost 1 base and J 5 bases, leaving 5 bases between the germline ends. The length of the CDR3 is 13 residues. Germline V lookup: CDR1 KGHSH, CDR2 LQKENI. For the CDR3, the DNA is TGTGCCAGCTCACCACAGGGAACCGGGGAGCTGTTTTTT. Its protein is CASSPQGTGELFF.

The sample holds a few counts of this clonotype. One junction end does not reproduce the germline sequence, and a read error may be involved. The chain couples TRBV7-7 to TRBJ2-1; no definite D call. From germline, CDR1 is SSHAT and CDR2 FNYEAQ (reference sequence). This CDR3 is built from 15 residues. CDR3 sequence (DNA): TGTGCTAGCAGCTTACTCGGTACTACCGGTGATGAGCAGTTCTTC. Translating it yields CASSLLGTTGDEQFF.

There are many counts of this clonotype. The V call is TRBV7-2, the J call TRBJ1-3; no clear D. The CDR3 has 15 amino acids. Germline loops: CDR1 SGHTA, CDR2 FQGNSA. Trimming removed 4 bases at V and 4 bases at J, with 14 bases between. CDR3 DNA: TGTGCCAGCAGCTCTACGGGGAAGCTCGGAAACACCATATATTTT. This gives the protein CASSSTGKLGNTIYF.

This clonotype was seen many times. The chain uses TRBV7-2 and TRBJ2-7; D ambiguous. Per the germline V gene, CDR1 is SGHTA and CDR2 is FQGNSA. Trimming left V 1 base short and J 5 bases short, with 18 bases between. CDR3 length: 16 residues. The CDR3 is CASSLEVQAPPDEQYF. The CDR3, as DNA: TGTGCCAGCAGCTTAGAAGTGCAGGCTCCTCCCGACGAGCAGTACTTC.

The rearrangement links TRBV29-1 to TRBJ1-6; D unclear. Trimming removed 3 bases from V and 7 bases from J, with 7 bases in between. The CDR3 length is 12 residues. Germline V lookup: CDR1 SQVTM, CDR2 ANQGSEA. The CDR3 nucleotides are TGCAGCGTTGATGGCGGGAATTCACCCCTCCACTTT. Encoded protein: CSVDGGNSPLHF.

The rearrangement uses TRBV29-1 and TRBJ1-5; 7 bases are a match to TRBD1. In germline, CDR1 is SQVTM, CDR2 ANQGSEA. V shed 7 bases and J 4 bases; nucleotides not matched to a gene: 7. CDR3 length equals 13 residues. CDR3 sequence: CSAGTAKNQPQHF. CDR3 coding DNA: TGCAGCGCCGGGACAGCTAAAAATCAGCCCCAGCATTTT.

In this sample, this clonotype turned up a few times. The chain combines TRBV14 with TRBJ2-5, with D unresolved. The germline gives CDR1 SGHDN, CDR2 FVKESK. V lost 1 base, J lost 2 bases, and 20 bases lay in between. The CDR3 is 18 residues long. The DNA for the CDR3 is TGTGCCAGCAGCCAAGCCCGCAAGGTTGCAGTCCAACAAGAGACCCAGTACTTC. Its translation: CASSQARKVAVQQETQYF.

This clonotype showed up just a few times. CDR3: CSARDPSVAYNEQFF. CDR3 bases: TGCAGTGCTAGAGACCCCAGCGTAGCCTACAATGAGCAGTTCTTC. The J gene is TRBJ2-1, the V gene TRBV20-1; D uncertain. This CDR3 is built from 15 residues. The V gene lost 0 bases and the J gene lost 2 bases, with 11 bases spanning the gap. Looked up from germline, CDR1 is DFQATT and CDR2 is SNEGSKA (reference sequence).

V gene TRBV24-1 combines with J gene TRBJ1-5, with D unclear. V lost 4 bases to trimming and J lost 0 bases, with 6 bases between them. The CDR3 is 14 amino acids. Germline CDR1 and CDR2: KGHDR and SFDVKD. The CDR3 DNA reads as TGTGCCACCAGTGAGGGATATAGCAATCAGCCCCAGCATTTT. It yields the protein CATSEGYSNQPQHF.